This record covers a single TCR beta chain. This sample was included in a study of T cell responses to AZD1222 COVID-19 vaccine. Some clones are missing from TCRdb's copy, which holds only in-frame ones; the method was immunoSEQ multiplex PCR. The sample records fewer than 110,000 clones, more than 75% being singletons. V dropped 2 bases and J dropped 2 bases, with 10 bases sitting between them. The CDR3 is made up of 14 amino acids. CDR1 is GTSNPN, CDR2 SVGIG, per germline (reference sequence). Pooled samples include second doses given at about 4 or 12 weeks. The TCR was taken from an adult who received the AZD1222 COVID-19 vaccine. This sequence joins TRBV30 and TRBJ1-5, with a possible D match to TRBD1 (6 bases). This sample comprised peripheral blood, obtained 28 days after the second AZD1222 dose. CDR3 sequence reads: CAWSRGTRNQPQHF. The CDR3 region has the DNA TGTGCCTGGAGTAGGGGGACCCGCAATCAGCCCCAGCATTTT.